This record looks at one TCR beta chain sequence and its context. The sample belongs to a study of T-cell reconstitution after alpha-beta-depleted transplantation in children. Unique molecular identifiers featured in how the TCRbeta library was prepared. TCRdb fed the PCR reads into MiXCR, producing one record per CDR3 protein. The sample records some 520,000 distinct CDR3 sequences, about 30% being singletons. Germline V gene data show CDR1 as MNHEY and CDR2 as SMNVEV (reference sequence). This CDR3 has 13 residues. Trimming cost V 0 bases and J 10 bases, with 12 bases left between them. The sequencing here drew on PBMCs from the stem cell graft donor, taken from the stem cell graft. The chain is built from TRBV27 and TRBJ1-1; no clear D. This TCR was recovered from a human donor who donated a stem cell graft to a child with aplastic anemia. The CDR3 DNA sequence: TGTGCCAGCAGTTTATCCAGGATATCGGGAGCTTTCTTT. It translates to CASSLSRISGAFF.